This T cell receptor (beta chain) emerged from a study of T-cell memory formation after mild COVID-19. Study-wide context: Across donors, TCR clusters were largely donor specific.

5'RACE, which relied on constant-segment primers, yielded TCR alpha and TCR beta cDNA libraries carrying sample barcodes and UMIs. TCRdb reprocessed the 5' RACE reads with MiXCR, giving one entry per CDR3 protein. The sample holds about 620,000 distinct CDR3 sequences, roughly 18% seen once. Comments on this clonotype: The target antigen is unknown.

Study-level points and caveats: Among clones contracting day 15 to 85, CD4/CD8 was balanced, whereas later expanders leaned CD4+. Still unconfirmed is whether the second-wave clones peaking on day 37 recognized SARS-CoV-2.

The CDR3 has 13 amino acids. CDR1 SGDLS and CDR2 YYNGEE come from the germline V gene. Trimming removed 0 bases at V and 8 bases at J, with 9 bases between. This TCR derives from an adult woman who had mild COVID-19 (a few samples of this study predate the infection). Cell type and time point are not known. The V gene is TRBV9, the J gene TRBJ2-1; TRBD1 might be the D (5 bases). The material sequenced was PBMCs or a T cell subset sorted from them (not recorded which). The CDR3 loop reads CASSVEGIYEQFF. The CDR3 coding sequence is TGTGCCAGCAGCGTAGAGGGGATCTATGAGCAGTTCTTC.